Listed here is a single TCR beta chain. The data are from a study of blood T cell repertoires in COVID-19. The wider study: From T cells, B-cell-depleted T cells, or PBMCs came the material, which was cDNA or gDNA.

In the authors' methods: Nucleated cell number was recorded as an estimate derived from reference gene primer amplification. Sequencing was performed with immunoSEQ multiplex PCR; in TCRdb, only in-frame clones are kept and a portion is missing. The DNA gave D and trimming, while V, J and clone size come from that table. This sample yields some 130,000 clones, of which roughly 80% are seen a single time; around 9.9% belongs to the top ten. The CDR3 is 15 amino acids. V gave up 0 bases and J gave up 4 bases, with 12 bases separating them. The V gene's germline CDR1 is GTSNPN and CDR2 SVGIG (reference sequence).

The sample was peripheral blood. The clonotype originates from a man between 60 and 75 years old who had recovered from COVID-19. The chain carries TRBV30 and TRBJ1-4, with a possible D match to TRBD1 (5 bases). The CDR3 DNA sequence: TGTGCCTGGAGTGTACTTGGGGGGATTAATGAAAAACTGTTTTTT. Translated, it gives CAWSVLGGINEKLFF.